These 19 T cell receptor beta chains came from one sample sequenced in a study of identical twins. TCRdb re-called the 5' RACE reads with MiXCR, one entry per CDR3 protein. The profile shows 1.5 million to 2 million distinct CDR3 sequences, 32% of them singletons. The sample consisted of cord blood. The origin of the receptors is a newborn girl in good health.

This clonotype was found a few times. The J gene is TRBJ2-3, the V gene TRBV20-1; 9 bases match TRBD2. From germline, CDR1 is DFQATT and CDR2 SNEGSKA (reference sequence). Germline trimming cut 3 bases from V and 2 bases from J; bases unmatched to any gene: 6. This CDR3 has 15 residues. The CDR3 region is CSASRRGGATDTQYF. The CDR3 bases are TGCAGTGCTAGTCGGCGGGGGGGCGCCACAGATACGCAGTATTTT.

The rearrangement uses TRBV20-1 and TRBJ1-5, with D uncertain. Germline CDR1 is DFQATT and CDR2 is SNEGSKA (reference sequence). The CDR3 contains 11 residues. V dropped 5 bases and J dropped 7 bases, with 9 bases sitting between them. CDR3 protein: CSARMGQPQHF. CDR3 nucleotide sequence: TGCAGTGCTCGGATGGGGCAGCCCCAGCATTTT.

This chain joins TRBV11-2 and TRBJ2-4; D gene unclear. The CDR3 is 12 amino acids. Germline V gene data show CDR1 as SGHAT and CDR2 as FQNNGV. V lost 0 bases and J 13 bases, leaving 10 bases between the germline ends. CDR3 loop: CASSLELNEQYF. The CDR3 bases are TGTGCCAGCAGCTTAGAGCTCAATGAGCAGTACTTC.

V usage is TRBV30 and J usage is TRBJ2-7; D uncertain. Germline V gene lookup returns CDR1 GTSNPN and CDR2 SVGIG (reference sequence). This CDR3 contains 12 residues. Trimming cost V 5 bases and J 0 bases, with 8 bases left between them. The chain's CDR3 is CAWERISYEQYF. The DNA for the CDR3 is TGTGCCTGGGAGAGAATCTCCTACGAGCAGTACTTC.

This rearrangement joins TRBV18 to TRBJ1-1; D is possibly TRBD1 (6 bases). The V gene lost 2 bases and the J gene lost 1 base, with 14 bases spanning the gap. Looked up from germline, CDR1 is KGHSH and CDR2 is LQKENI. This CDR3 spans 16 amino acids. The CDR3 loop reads CASSPGLGRGNTEAFF. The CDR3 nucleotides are TGTGCCAGCTCACCAGGATTGGGCAGGGGGAACACTGAAGCTTTCTTT.

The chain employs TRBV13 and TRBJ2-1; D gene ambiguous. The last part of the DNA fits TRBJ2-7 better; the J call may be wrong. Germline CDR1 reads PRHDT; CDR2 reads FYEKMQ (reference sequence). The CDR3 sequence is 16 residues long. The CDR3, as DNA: TGTGCCAGCAGCGCCTCGCTAGGACCTTCCTACAATGAGCAGTACTTC. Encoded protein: CASSASLGPSYNEQYF.

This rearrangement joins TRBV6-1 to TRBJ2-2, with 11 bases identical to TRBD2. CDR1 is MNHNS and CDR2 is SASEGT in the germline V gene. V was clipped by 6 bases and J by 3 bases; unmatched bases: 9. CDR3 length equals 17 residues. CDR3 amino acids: CASSPGLAGGYTGELFF. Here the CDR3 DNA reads TGTGCCAGCAGCCCGGGGCTAGCGGGGGGCTACACCGGGGAGCTGTTTTTT.

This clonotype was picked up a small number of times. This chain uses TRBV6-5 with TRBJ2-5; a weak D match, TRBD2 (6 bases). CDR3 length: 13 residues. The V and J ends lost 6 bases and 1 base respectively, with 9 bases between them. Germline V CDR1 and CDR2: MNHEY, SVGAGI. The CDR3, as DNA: TGTGCCAGCAGCGTAGCGGTCCAAGAGACCCAGTACTTC. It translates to CASSVAVQETQYF.

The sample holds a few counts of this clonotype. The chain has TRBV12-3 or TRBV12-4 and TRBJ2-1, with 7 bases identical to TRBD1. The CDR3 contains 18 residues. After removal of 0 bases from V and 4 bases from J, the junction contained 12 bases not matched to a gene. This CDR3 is CASSLAGAGTERYNEQFF. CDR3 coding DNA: TGTGCCAGCAGTTTAGCGGGGGCCGGGACAGAACGTTACAATGAGCAGTTCTTC.

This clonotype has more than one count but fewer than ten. The CDR3 protein is CASRSTGAGSNEQFF. CDR3 in DNA: TGTGCCAGCAGATCGACGGGAGCGGGGAGCAATGAGCAGTTCTTC. The gene calls are TRBV12-3 or TRBV12-4 and TRBJ2-1; 7 bases are shared with TRBD2. This CDR3 comprises 15 residues. Trimming at V came to 6 bases and at J to 6 bases, leaving 11 bases not matched to a gene.

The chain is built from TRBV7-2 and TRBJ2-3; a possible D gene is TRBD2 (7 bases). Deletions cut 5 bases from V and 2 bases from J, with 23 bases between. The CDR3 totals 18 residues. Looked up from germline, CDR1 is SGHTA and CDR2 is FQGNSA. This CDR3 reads CASSLSTSGDTHTDTQYF. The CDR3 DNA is TGTGCCAGCAGCCTAAGTACGAGCGGGGACACACACACAGATACGCAGTATTTT.

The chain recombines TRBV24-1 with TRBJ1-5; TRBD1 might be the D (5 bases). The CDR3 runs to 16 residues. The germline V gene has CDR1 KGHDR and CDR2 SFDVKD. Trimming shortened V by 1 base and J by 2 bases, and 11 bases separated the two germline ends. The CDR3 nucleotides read TGTGCCACCAGTGATTTTTGGCAGGGTGGCAATCAGCCCCAGCATTTT. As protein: CATSDFWQGGNQPQHF.

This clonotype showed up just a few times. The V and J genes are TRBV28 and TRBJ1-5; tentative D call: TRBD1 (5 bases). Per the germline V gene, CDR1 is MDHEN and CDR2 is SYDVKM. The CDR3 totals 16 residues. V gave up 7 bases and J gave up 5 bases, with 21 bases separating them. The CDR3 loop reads CASTSGTWGFDQPQHF. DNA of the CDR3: TGTGCCAGCACCTCCGGGACGTGGGGATTCGATCAGCCCCAGCATTTT.

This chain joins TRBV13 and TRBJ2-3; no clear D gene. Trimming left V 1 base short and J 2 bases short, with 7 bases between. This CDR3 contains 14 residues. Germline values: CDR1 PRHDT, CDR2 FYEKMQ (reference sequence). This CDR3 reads CASSLDDTTDTQYF. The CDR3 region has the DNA TGTGCCAGCAGCTTAGACGATACCACAGATACGCAGTATTTT.

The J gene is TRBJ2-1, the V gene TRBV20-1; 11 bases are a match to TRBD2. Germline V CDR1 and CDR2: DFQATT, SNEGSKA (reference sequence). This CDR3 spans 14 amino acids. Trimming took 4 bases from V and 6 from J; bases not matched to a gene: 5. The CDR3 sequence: CSAIAGGPGNEQFF. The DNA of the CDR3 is TGCAGTGCTATAGCGGGGGGGCCCGGCAATGAGCAGTTCTTC.

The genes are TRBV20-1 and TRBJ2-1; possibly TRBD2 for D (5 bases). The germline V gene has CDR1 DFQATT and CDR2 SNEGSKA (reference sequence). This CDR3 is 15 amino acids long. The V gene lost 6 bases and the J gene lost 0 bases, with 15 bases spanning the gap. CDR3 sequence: CSARPSSLSYNEQFF. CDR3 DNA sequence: TGCAGTGCCCGACCTAGCTCCCTCTCCTACAATGAGCAGTTCTTC.

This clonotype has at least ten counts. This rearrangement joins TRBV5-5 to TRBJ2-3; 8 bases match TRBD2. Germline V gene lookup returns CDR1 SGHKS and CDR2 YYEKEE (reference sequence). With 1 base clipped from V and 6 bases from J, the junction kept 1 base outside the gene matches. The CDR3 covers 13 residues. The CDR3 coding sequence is TGTGCCAGCAGCTTGCCTAGCGGGGATACGCAGTATTTT. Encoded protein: CASSLPSGDTQYF.

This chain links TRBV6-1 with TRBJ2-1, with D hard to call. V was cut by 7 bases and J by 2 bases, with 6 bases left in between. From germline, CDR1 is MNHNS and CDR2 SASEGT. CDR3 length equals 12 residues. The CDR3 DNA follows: TGTGCCAGCAACGAAACCTACAATGAGCAGTTCTTC. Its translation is CASNETYNEQFF.

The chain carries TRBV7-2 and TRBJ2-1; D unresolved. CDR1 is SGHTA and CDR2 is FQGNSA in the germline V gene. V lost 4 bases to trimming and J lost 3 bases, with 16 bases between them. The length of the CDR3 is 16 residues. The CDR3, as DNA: TGTGCCAGCAGCTCCCTTCCGACGACTGGCTACAATGAGCAGTTCTTC. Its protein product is CASSSLPTTGYNEQFF. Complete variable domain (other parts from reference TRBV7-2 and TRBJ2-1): GAGVSQSPSNKVTEKGKDVELRCDPISGHTALYWYRQSLGQGLEFLIYFQGNSAPDKSGLPSDRFSAERTGGSVSTLTIQRTQQEDSAVYLCASSSLPTTGYNEQFFGPGTRLTVL.